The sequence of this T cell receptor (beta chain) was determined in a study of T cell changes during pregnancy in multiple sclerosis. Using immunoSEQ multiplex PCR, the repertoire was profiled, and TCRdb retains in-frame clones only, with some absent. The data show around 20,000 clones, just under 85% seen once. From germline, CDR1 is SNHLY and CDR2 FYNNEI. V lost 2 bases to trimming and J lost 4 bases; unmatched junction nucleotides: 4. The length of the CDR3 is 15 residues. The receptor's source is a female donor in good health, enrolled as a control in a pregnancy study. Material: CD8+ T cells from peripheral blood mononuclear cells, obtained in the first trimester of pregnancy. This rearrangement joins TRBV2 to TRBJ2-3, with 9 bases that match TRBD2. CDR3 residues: CASSEKGLAADTQYF. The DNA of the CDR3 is TGTGCCAGCAGTGAAAAGGGACTAGCAGCAGATACGCAGTATTTT.